A selection of T cell receptor beta chains follows, all from one sample in a study of blood T cell repertoires in COVID-19. Only in-frame clones appear in the TCRdb table, and some are missing; sequencing was by immunoSEQ multiplex PCR. Seen here are roughly 42,000 clones, approximately 85% observed once, and the top ten hold 12%. Input material: peripheral blood. The receptors come from a human donor in a cohort sampled during active COVID-19. Each CDR3 is given with its conserved first and last residue. A D gene is named only where the DNA matches it firmly. Only part of the rows carry a size: once, few, many, or a class if the clone is expanded.

abundance | d_gene | j_gene | v_gene | CDR3nt | CDR3aa
. | . | TRBJ1-2 | TRBV6-1 | TGTGCCAGCAGTGAAGCTGGGGGGGCCTATGGCTACACCTTC | CASSEAGGAYGYTF
. | TRBD1 | TRBJ1-2 | TRBV6-5 | TGTGCCAGCAGTCCATACGGACAGGGGTACTATGGCTACACCTTC | CASSPYGQGYYGYTF
once | . | TRBJ1-6 | TRBV6-2/TRBV6-3 | TGTGCCAGCAGTTACCAGGGGTTGAGATCACCCCTCCACTTT | CASSYQGLRSPLHF
few | . | TRBJ2-4 | TRBV5-1 | TGCGCCAGCAGGCAGTTTGACATTCAGTACTTC | CASRQFDIQYF
. | TRBD2 | TRBJ2-1 | TRBV5-1 | TGCGCCAGCAGCTTGGCCGTCGGGACTAGCCTCAGCTCCTACAATGAGCAGTTCTTC | CASSLAVGTSLSSYNEQFF
. | . | TRBJ1-6 | TRBV7-2 | TGTGCCAGCAGCCTCATGCGGGTCCCCAATTCACCCCTCCACTTT | CASSLMRVPNSPLHF
. | TRBD1 | TRBJ2-1 | TRBV10-1 | TGCGCCAGCAGTGAATATGCCGGGACAGAATTCTACAATGAGCAGTTCTTC | CASSEYAGTEFYNEQFF
. | . | TRBJ2-5 | TRBV7-9 | TGTGCCAGCAGCAACCAGGGCTATCAAGAGACCCAGTACTTC | CASSNQGYQETQYF
. | TRBD2 | TRBJ2-1 | TRBV7-3 | TGTGCCAGCAGAGCGGGGGATAATGAGCAGTTCTTC | CASRAGDNEQFF
many | . | TRBJ2-3 | TRBV7-9 | TGTGCCAGCAGCCTCGAGGGCTCCACAGATACGCAGTATTTT | CASSLEGSTDTQYF
. | . | TRBJ2-2 | TRBV5-1 | TGCGCCAGCAGCGTTGCGGGGGCCGACACCGGGGAGCTGTTTTTT | CASSVAGADTGELFF
. | . | TRBJ1-1 | TRBV6-5 | TGTGCCAGCAGTTACGCCGACAGAATGAACACTGAAGCTTTCTTT | CASSYADRMNTEAFF
. | . | TRBJ2-3 | TRBV11-1 | TGTGCCAGCAGCCCTAGACAGGTGAACACAGATACGCAGTATTTT | CASSPRQVNTDTQYF
. | . | TRBJ2-1 | TRBV30 | TGTGCCTGGAGTCCAGCGTTTGATGAGCAGTTCTTC | CAWSPAFDEQFF
. | TRBD1 | TRBJ2-5 | TRBV7-9 | TGTGCCAGCAGCTCGAGAGGCCCAGACAGGGCGACGATAGAGACCCAGTACTTC | CASSSRGPDRATIETQYF
few | . | TRBJ2-3 | TRBV19 | TGTGCCAGTAGTGGGGGGGCGGTGGGCACAGATACGCAGTATTTT | CASSGGAVGTDTQYF
. | . | TRBJ1-5 | TRBV21-1 | TGTGCCAGCACCAAGGAGACTGAATCCAAAAATCAGCCCCAGCATTTT | CASTKETESKNQPQHF
. | . | TRBJ2-3 | TRBV5-6 | TGTGCCAGCAGCTTGCTGGGCTTTACAGATACGCAGTATTTT | CASSLLGFTDTQYF
. | TRBD2 | TRBJ2-1 | TRBV2 | TGTGCCAGCAGTGAGGGACTAGGGGCATCCCGGGAGCAGTTCTTC | CASSEGLGASREQFF
. | . | TRBJ1-1 | TRBV7-3 | TGTGCCAGCGGAGTGTTCGGTGAAGCTTTCTTT | CASGVFGEAFF
. | TRBD1 | TRBJ2-1 | TRBV7-6 | TGTGCCAGCAGCTTGTGGACAGGCTCCTACAATGAGCAGTTCTTC | CASSLWTGSYNEQFF
. | . | TRBJ1-1 | TRBV12-3/TRBV12-4 | TGTGCCAGCAGTTTCAGGGGAGTTGAAGCTTTCTTT | CASSFRGVEAFF
. | TRBD1 | TRBJ2-3 | TRBV7-9 | TGTGCCAGCAACGGAAAGCAGGGGGCGAACACAGATACGCAGTATTTT | CASNGKQGANTDTQYF
. | . | TRBJ2-7 | TRBV25-1 | TGTGCCAGCAAATCCCCGGGGTTCCACGAGCAGTACTTC | CASKSPGFHEQYF
. | . | TRBJ1-6 | TRBV5-1 | TGCGCCAGCAGCTTGGAGCGATTCTATAATTCACCCCTCCACTTT | CASSLERFYNSPLHF
. | . | TRBJ2-7 | TRBV5-1 | TGCGCCAGCAGCATGTCAGGGTCAGGCGAGCAGTACTTC | CASSMSGSGEQYF